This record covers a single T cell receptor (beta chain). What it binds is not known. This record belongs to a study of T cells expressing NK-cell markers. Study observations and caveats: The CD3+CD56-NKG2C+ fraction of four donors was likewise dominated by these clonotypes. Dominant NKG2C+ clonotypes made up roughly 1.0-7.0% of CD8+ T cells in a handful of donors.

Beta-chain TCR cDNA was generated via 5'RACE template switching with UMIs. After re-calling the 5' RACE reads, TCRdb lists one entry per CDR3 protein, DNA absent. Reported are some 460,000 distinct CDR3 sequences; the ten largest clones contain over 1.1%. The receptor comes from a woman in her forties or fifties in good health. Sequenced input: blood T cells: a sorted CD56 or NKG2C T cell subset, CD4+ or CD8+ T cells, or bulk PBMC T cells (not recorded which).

The CDR3 sequence is CASSPPFDRVTDTQYF. The chain is built from TRBV5-1 and TRBJ2-3; the D call of TRBD1 rests on TCRdb alone, since no DNA is present to check it. This CDR3 has 16 amino acids. The germline V gene has CDR1 SGHRS and CDR2 YFSETQ.